This T cell receptor beta chain appears in the sequencing data of a study of blood T cell repertoires in COVID-19. Study-wide context: The origin of the acute and convalescent COVID-19 samples was the United States, Italy and Spain.

The germline V gene encodes CDR1 SGHDN and CDR2 FVKESK. V lost 0 bases, J lost 8 bases, and 10 bases stayed unmatched. The CDR3 runs to 17 residues. This clone was recorded once. Recruitment covered 25 or so US areas and drew participants whose ages spanned about 18 to 90 years. Which cohort a participant joined came from the clinical history participants gave. Either two negative PCRs, clearance, or symptom resolution qualified Cohort 3 donors as recovered. Profiled with immunoSEQ multiplex PCR; TCRdb holds only in-frame clones, not every one. The repertoire holds a few hundred thousand clones, with around 87% as singletons.

Sequencing was carried out using PBMCs or T cells enriched from blood (not recorded which). The TCR originated in a man aged 25 to 45 who had recovered from COVID-19. This rearrangement joins TRBV14 to TRBJ2-1; 10 bases line up with TRBD2. The CDR3 sequence is CASSQDWLAGVPDEQFF. In DNA form, the CDR3 reads TGTGCCAGCAGCCAAGACTGGCTAGCGGGAGTTCCTGATGAGCAGTTCTTC.